The rows below give T cell receptor beta chains drawn from one sample of a study of cytomegalovirus exposure and HLA in healthy donors. This table comes from immunoSEQ multiplex PCR, and its TCRdb copy is limited to in-frame clones, with some not included. The sample gives 55,000 to 80,000 clones, about 85% of which show up once; around a tenth is in the top ten. Material: PBMCs. Receptor source: a female donor in good health and CMV-seronegative. The CDR3 runs from the conserved cysteine through the conserved F or W. The D gene is left open where the match is weak. A clone size is listed for some rows: how often the clone was seen (once, few, many), or a class if it is expanded.

J: TRBJ2-7
V: TRBV6-6
size: .
length: 16
D: TRBD1
CDR3: CASSYSLAGGVYEQYF
DNA: TGTGCCAGCAGTTACTCCCTGGCAGGGGGTGTCTACGAGCAGTACTTC

J: TRBJ1-4
V: TRBV7-9
size: .
length: 15
D: .
CDR3: CSSSNRGTTNEKLFF
DNA: TGTTCCAGCAGCAACCGCGGGACAACTAATGAAAAACTGTTTTTT

J: TRBJ2-1
V: TRBV10-2
size: few
length: 14
D: .
CDR3: CASSEYLLYNEQFF
DNA: TGCGCCAGCAGTGAGTATCTCCTATACAATGAGCAGTTCTTC

J: TRBJ1-1
V: TRBV6-5
size: .
length: 15
D: TRBD1
CDR3: CASSPGTGVGTEAFF
DNA: TGTGCCAGCAGTCCGGGGACAGGGGTGGGGACTGAAGCTTTCTTT

J: TRBJ1-2
V: TRBV2
size: .
length: 13
D: .
CDR3: CASRLNQGGGYTF
DNA: TGTGCCAGCAGGCTCAACCAGGGAGGTGGCTACACCTTC

J: TRBJ2-2
V: TRBV5-1
size: .
length: 13
D: .
CDR3: CASSFTAPGELFF
DNA: TGCGCCAGCAGCTTCACAGCTCCCGGGGAGCTGTTTTTT

J: TRBJ1-4
V: TRBV6-1
size: .
length: 14
D: TRBD1
CDR3: CASTRQGTNEKLFF
DNA: TGTGCCAGCACAAGACAGGGGACTAATGAAAAACTGTTTTTT

J: TRBJ1-1
V: TRBV6-1
size: .
length: 14
D: TRBD1
CDR3: CASSEGTGNTEAFF
DNA: TGTGCCAGCAGTGAAGGGACAGGGAACACTGAAGCTTTCTTT

J: TRBJ1-5
V: TRBV28
size: .
length: 15
D: TRBD1
CDR3: CASRGGQGGNQPQHF
DNA: TGTGCCAGCAGGGGCGGACAGGGGGGCAATCAGCCCCAGCATTTT

J: TRBJ2-1
V: TRBV27
size: .
length: 17
D: TRBD1
CDR3: CASSFLILGGTYNEQFF
DNA: TGTGCCAGCAGTTTTCTCATTCTAGGGGGCACCTACAATGAGCAGTTCTTC

J: TRBJ1-2
V: TRBV29-1
size: .
length: 12
D: TRBD1
CDR3: CSAPGTGGGYTF
DNA: TGCAGCGCCCCCGGGACAGGCGGTGGCTACACCTTC

J: TRBJ2-1
V: TRBV19
size: .
length: 16
D: TRBD2
CDR3: CASSPGASGGVHEQFF
DNA: TGTGCCAGTAGTCCCGGGGCTAGCGGGGGGGTCCATGAGCAGTTCTTC

J: TRBJ2-3
V: TRBV2
size: .
length: 14
D: .
CDR3: CASSEQGFFDTQYF
DNA: TGTGCCAGCAGTGAACAGGGCTTTTTCGATACGCAGTATTTT

J: TRBJ1-1
V: TRBV19
size: .
length: 12
D: .
CDR3: CASSPSGREAFF
DNA: TGTGCCAGTAGTCCTTCAGGGAGGGAAGCTTTCTTT

J: TRBJ1-1
V: TRBV11-2
size: once
length: 12
D: .
CDR3: CASSSNTKEAFF
DNA: TGTGCCAGCAGCTCAAACACGAAAGAAGCTTTCTTT

J: TRBJ2-1
V: TRBV28
size: .
length: 15
D: TRBD1
CDR3: CASSSTGLGLDEQFF
DNA: TGTGCCAGCAGTTCGACAGGGTTGGGTTTGGATGAGCAGTTCTTC